A single T cell receptor (beta chain) is shown here with its context. Its antigen is undetermined. This sample was taken from a study of T cell responses to AZD1222 COVID-19 vaccine. Overall study results and limits: No repertoire was sampled before or during the peak T cell response, only after it. The study reported that nearly half of spike-specific TCRs target unmutated variant regions. The donor cohort was predominantly white British with a female majority, and clonal diversity may have been underestimated. Spike-specific TCRs gained breadth and depth after people received two AZD1222 doses.

The ends were cut back, 1 base at V and 6 bases at J, with 11 bases in the middle. This CDR3 region has 14 residues. Per germline, CDR1 SGHRS and CDR2 YFSETQ. Here immunoSEQ multiplex PCR was the method, and the copy in TCRdb shows in-frame clones only, minus some. This table has approximately 90,000 clones, over 85% appearing once. The chain joins TRBV5-1 to TRBJ2-1; D is uncertain. The receptor comes from an adult in good health. Sequencing used peripheral blood, obtained on day 0 of AZD1222 vaccination. The DNA for the CDR3 is TGCGCCAGCAGCTTGCGGTCGTCCCTCAATGAGCAGTTCTTC. It codes for CASSLRSSLNEQFF.